These T cell receptor beta chains were read from a single sample in a study of shared clonotypes between healthy human individuals. The method was immunoSEQ multiplex PCR; TCRdb's version includes in-frame clones alone and lacks a portion of them. Here the sample spans 550,000 to 800,000 clones, over 65% being singletons. The sample comprised memory CD4+ T cells sorted from blood. The source of these receptors is a woman in her twenties or thirties in good health. Both conserved end residues are part of each CDR3. The order of the fields is CDR3 length, clone size, V gene, J gene, D gene, CDR3 DNA, CDR3 protein. D genes are given only for firm matches. The size entry is marked missing in some rows and otherwise reads once, few, many or a size class.

len: 13
abundance: -
v_gene: TRBV5-1
j_gene: TRBJ1-1
d_gene: TRBD1
CDR3nt: TGCGCCAGCAGCTCCGACAGGGACAGTGAAGCTTTCTTT
CDR3aa: CASSSDRDSEAFF

len: 15
abundance: -
v_gene: TRBV28
j_gene: TRBJ2-7
d_gene: TRBD1
CDR3nt: TGTGCCAGCAGACCACTAGGCAGGGGGTACGACGAGCAGTACTTC
CDR3aa: CASRPLGRGYDEQYF

len: 15
abundance: -
v_gene: TRBV7-9
j_gene: TRBJ1-4
d_gene: -
CDR3nt: TGTGCCAGCAGCACCCCACGGGGCTTAGTTGAAAAACTGTTTTTT
CDR3aa: CASSTPRGLVEKLFF

len: 13
abundance: -
v_gene: TRBV2
j_gene: TRBJ1-2
d_gene: -
CDR3nt: TGTGCCAGCAGTGGGGGTCTCGTCTCGGGCTACACCTTC
CDR3aa: CASSGGLVSGYTF

len: 12
abundance: -
v_gene: TRBV5-1
j_gene: TRBJ2-3
d_gene: -
CDR3nt: TGCGCCAGCAGCTTGGGATGGGATACGCAGTATTTT
CDR3aa: CASSLGWDTQYF

len: 14
abundance: few
v_gene: TRBV5-1
j_gene: TRBJ1-3
d_gene: -
CDR3nt: TGCGCCAGCAGCTTGTCAGGGACTGGAAACACCATATATTTT
CDR3aa: CASSLSGTGNTIYF

len: 13
abundance: -
v_gene: TRBV14
j_gene: TRBJ2-7
d_gene: -
CDR3nt: TGTGCCAGCAGCCAAGAGCCGAGCCGCGAGCAGTACTTC
CDR3aa: CASSQEPSREQYF

len: 13
abundance: -
v_gene: TRBV28
j_gene: TRBJ2-1
d_gene: TRBD2
CDR3nt: TGTGCCAGCAGTAACAGCGGGAGCTATGAGCAGTTCTTC
CDR3aa: CASSNSGSYEQFF

len: 13
abundance: few
v_gene: TRBV28
j_gene: TRBJ1-4
d_gene: -
CDR3nt: TGTGCCAGCAGTTTTGTACGTGGGGAAAAACTGTTTTTT
CDR3aa: CASSFVRGEKLFF

len: 15
abundance: -
v_gene: TRBV28
j_gene: TRBJ2-7
d_gene: TRBD2
CDR3nt: TGTGCCAGCAGTCCCGGGGGGGGAAGCATCTACGAGCAGTACTTC
CDR3aa: CASSPGGGSIYEQYF

len: 16
abundance: -
v_gene: TRBV28
j_gene: TRBJ2-3
d_gene: -
CDR3nt: TGTGCCAGCAACGAACGGACGCTAGGGGACGGGGATACGCAGTATTTT
CDR3aa: CASNERTLGDGDTQYF

len: 17
abundance: few
v_gene: TRBV25-1
j_gene: TRBJ2-1
d_gene: -
CDR3nt: TGTGCCAGCAGTGAGGCTACGGTGGGAGGGGGTTACAATGAGCAGTTCTTC
CDR3aa: CASSEATVGGGYNEQFF

len: 16
abundance: -
v_gene: TRBV7-9
j_gene: TRBJ2-1
d_gene: -
CDR3nt: TGTGCCAGCAGCTTAGGTGCGGGCACCCTATACAATGAGCAGTTCTTC
CDR3aa: CASSLGAGTLYNEQFF

len: 12
abundance: -
v_gene: TRBV14
j_gene: TRBJ2-7
d_gene: -
CDR3nt: TGTGCCAGCAGCCAGGAGACCTACGAGCAGTACTTC
CDR3aa: CASSQETYEQYF

len: 18
abundance: once
v_gene: TRBV27
j_gene: TRBJ2-6
d_gene: TRBD1
CDR3nt: TGTGCCAGCAGTTTTCGTCGACAGGGCCCCTCTGGGGCCAACGTCCTGACTTTC
CDR3aa: CASSFRRQGPSGANVLTF

len: 14
abundance: -
v_gene: TRBV6-1
j_gene: TRBJ1-4
d_gene: TRBD1
CDR3nt: TGTGCCAGCAGTTCAACAGGGGGCGTTGAAAAACTGTTTTTT
CDR3aa: CASSSTGGVEKLFF

len: 16
abundance: -
v_gene: TRBV7-9
j_gene: TRBJ1-5
d_gene: -
CDR3nt: TGTGCCAGCAGCCCTCTCGGGACATCTAGCAATCAGCCCCAGCATTTT
CDR3aa: CASSPLGTSSNQPQHF

len: 15
abundance: -
v_gene: TRBV10-3
j_gene: TRBJ2-2
d_gene: TRBD2
CDR3nt: TGTGCCATCAGTGAGCCCAGCGGGAGAACCGGGGAGCTGTTTTTT
CDR3aa: CAISEPSGRTGELFF

len: 16
abundance: -
v_gene: TRBV7-9
j_gene: TRBJ2-7
d_gene: TRBD1
CDR3nt: TGTGCCAGCAGCTTATTAGGGACAGGGGGCTCCTACGAGCAGTACTTC
CDR3aa: CASSLLGTGGSYEQYF

len: 16
abundance: -
v_gene: TRBV28
j_gene: TRBJ2-3
d_gene: TRBD2
CDR3nt: TGTGCCAGCGCTCGCCTGGGCGGGAGTCCTGGAGATACGCAGTATTTT
CDR3aa: CASARLGGSPGDTQYF

len: 14
abundance: -
v_gene: TRBV28
j_gene: TRBJ2-7
d_gene: -
CDR3nt: TGTGCCAGCACCAAAGAAGGGTCTTCCTACGAGCAGTACTTC
CDR3aa: CASTKEGSSYEQYF

len: 19
abundance: -
v_gene: TRBV19
j_gene: TRBJ2-1
d_gene: -
CDR3nt: TGTGCCAGTAGTATTGGGATTTTTGGCAGGGCCGACTCCTACAATGAGCAGTTCTTC
CDR3aa: CASSIGIFGRADSYNEQFF

len: 16
abundance: -
v_gene: TRBV6-5
j_gene: TRBJ2-3
d_gene: -
CDR3nt: TGTGCCAGCAGTTACCCCTCTTGGCCTAGCACAGATACGCAGTATTTT
CDR3aa: CASSYPSWPSTDTQYF

len: 14
abundance: few
v_gene: TRBV6-1
j_gene: TRBJ2-2
d_gene: TRBD2
CDR3nt: TGTGCCAGTCCGGGACTAGCGGGAGTCGGGGAGCTGTTTTTT
CDR3aa: CASPGLAGVGELFF

len: 13
abundance: -
v_gene: TRBV28
j_gene: TRBJ2-2
d_gene: -
CDR3nt: TGTGCCAGCAGTTACCCAATTTCCGGGGAGCTGTTTTTT
CDR3aa: CASSYPISGELFF

len: 15
abundance: -
v_gene: TRBV19
j_gene: TRBJ2-2
d_gene: TRBD2
CDR3nt: TGTGCCAGTAGTATAAAACTAGCGGGAACCGGGGAGCTGTTTTTT
CDR3aa: CASSIKLAGTGELFF

len: 14
abundance: many
v_gene: TRBV30
j_gene: TRBJ1-2
d_gene: -
CDR3nt: TGTGCCTGCGGGGGAGAGGCACAAGGACGTGGCTACACCTTC
CDR3aa: CACGGEAQGRGYTF

len: 15
abundance: few
v_gene: TRBV30
j_gene: TRBJ1-3
d_gene: -
CDR3nt: TGTGCCTGGAGTGTACAATTTTCCTCTGGAAACACCATATATTTT
CDR3aa: CAWSVQFSSGNTIYF

len: 14
abundance: many
v_gene: TRBV27
j_gene: TRBJ1-3
d_gene: -
CDR3nt: TGTGCCAGCAGTTTAAAGGGGGCTGGAAACACCATATATTTT
CDR3aa: CASSLKGAGNTIYF

len: 15
abundance: few
v_gene: TRBV5-1
j_gene: TRBJ2-7
d_gene: -
CDR3nt: TGCGCCAGCAGCTCGACAAGCGGAACAACCTACGAGCAGTACTTC
CDR3aa: CASSSTSGTTYEQYF

len: 13
abundance: few
v_gene: TRBV5-1
j_gene: TRBJ1-1
d_gene: -
CDR3nt: TGCGCCAGCAGCTCTACAGGGAACACTGAAGCTTTCTTT
CDR3aa: CASSSTGNTEAFF

len: 15
abundance: -
v_gene: TRBV11-2
j_gene: TRBJ1-2
d_gene: TRBD1
CDR3nt: TGTGCCAGCAGCTTAGTTAGGACAGGGACAAGTGGCTACACCTTC
CDR3aa: CASSLVRTGTSGYTF

len: 14
abundance: many
v_gene: TRBV11-2
j_gene: TRBJ2-2
d_gene: -
CDR3nt: TGTGCCAGCAGAGGGGTGAGAGGGACCGGGGAGCTGTTTTTT
CDR3aa: CASRGVRGTGELFF

len: 14
abundance: once
v_gene: TRBV5-6
j_gene: TRBJ1-2
d_gene: -
CDR3nt: TGTGCCAGCAGACTACAGGGTGCTAACTATGGCTACACCTTC
CDR3aa: CASRLQGANYGYTF

len: 13
abundance: -
v_gene: TRBV19
j_gene: TRBJ2-7
d_gene: -
CDR3nt: TGTGCCAGTAGTATAGTCGAGGGTTTCGAGCAGTACTTC
CDR3aa: CASSIVEGFEQYF

len: 14
abundance: -
v_gene: TRBV5-1
j_gene: TRBJ2-7
d_gene: -
CDR3nt: TGCGCCAGCAGCTTATTACAGGATCCCTACGAGCAGTACTTC
CDR3aa: CASSLLQDPYEQYF

len: 13
abundance: -
v_gene: TRBV5-1
j_gene: TRBJ2-3
d_gene: -
CDR3nt: TGCGCCAGCAGCTCCGGGCCACCTGATACGCAGTATTTT
CDR3aa: CASSSGPPDTQYF

len: 14
abundance: few
v_gene: TRBV4-2
j_gene: TRBJ1-2
d_gene: TRBD1
CDR3nt: TGTGCCAGCAGCCCGGGACAGGTGCTCTATGGCTACACCTTC
CDR3aa: CASSPGQVLYGYTF

len: 17
abundance: -
v_gene: TRBV4-2
j_gene: TRBJ2-3
d_gene: TRBD2
CDR3nt: TGTGCCAGCAGCCAAGTTTCGAGTAGCGGGAGTCCAGATACGCAGTATTTT
CDR3aa: CASSQVSSSGSPDTQYF

len: 13
abundance: few
v_gene: TRBV19
j_gene: TRBJ1-2
d_gene: -
CDR3nt: TGTGCCAGTAGTTCCCGGGACTTGTCTGGCTACACCTTC
CDR3aa: CASSSRDLSGYTF

len: 14
abundance: -
v_gene: TRBV15
j_gene: TRBJ1-5
d_gene: -
CDR3nt: TGTGCCACCAGCGAGGGCTTTGAGAATCAGCCCCAGCATTTT
CDR3aa: CATSEGFENQPQHF

len: 14
abundance: few
v_gene: TRBV13
j_gene: TRBJ2-3
d_gene: -
CDR3nt: TGTGCCAGCAGCTTGCGAGGGGCCACAGATACGCAGTATTTT
CDR3aa: CASSLRGATDTQYF

len: 14
abundance: once
v_gene: TRBV2
j_gene: TRBJ1-2
d_gene: -
CDR3nt: TGTGCCAGCAGTGGCCAGACAGTCCTCTATGGCTACACCTTC
CDR3aa: CASSGQTVLYGYTF

len: 13
abundance: few
v_gene: TRBV19
j_gene: TRBJ1-1
d_gene: -
CDR3nt: TGTGCCAGTAGTCTTCGATGGGCGGCTGAAGCTTTCTTT
CDR3aa: CASSLRWAAEAFF

len: 12
abundance: -
v_gene: TRBV7-2
j_gene: TRBJ2-7
d_gene: -
CDR3nt: TGTGCCAGCAGTGACAGTCCCTACGAGCAGTACTTC
CDR3aa: CASSDSPYEQYF

len: 13
abundance: -
v_gene: TRBV18
j_gene: TRBJ2-5
d_gene: -
CDR3nt: TGTGCCAGCTCACCAGGAGGGAAGGAGACCCAGTACTTC
CDR3aa: CASSPGGKETQYF

len: 11
abundance: once
v_gene: TRBV11-1
j_gene: TRBJ2-7
d_gene: -
CDR3nt: TGTGCCAGCAGCTACTCCTACGAGCAGTACTTC
CDR3aa: CASSYSYEQYF

len: 15
abundance: -
v_gene: TRBV4-1
j_gene: TRBJ1-1
d_gene: -
CDR3nt: TGCGCCAGCAGCCGAACTGTAGGAGCGGGACCTGAAGCTTTCTTT
CDR3aa: CASSRTVGAGPEAFF

len: 15
abundance: -
v_gene: TRBV28
j_gene: TRBJ1-6
d_gene: TRBD1
CDR3nt: TGTGCCAGCAGTTCGAACAGGGGGCTTAATTCACCCCTCCACTTT
CDR3aa: CASSSNRGLNSPLHF

len: 17
abundance: -
v_gene: TRBV19
j_gene: TRBJ2-5
d_gene: TRBD2
CDR3nt: TGTGCCAGTAGTACCACCATAGCGGGAAGTGTTCGGGAGACCCAGTACTTC
CDR3aa: CASSTTIAGSVRETQYF

len: 15
abundance: -
v_gene: TRBV7-6
j_gene: TRBJ2-1
d_gene: -
CDR3nt: TGTGCCAGCAGCCCCCTACAGGACCCCTACAATGAGCAGTTCTTC
CDR3aa: CASSPLQDPYNEQFF

len: 13
abundance: -
v_gene: TRBV9
j_gene: TRBJ2-3
d_gene: TRBD2
CDR3nt: TGTGCCAGCGGGAGGACTAGCGTAGATACGCAGTATTTT
CDR3aa: CASGRTSVDTQYF

len: 15
abundance: -
v_gene: TRBV2
j_gene: TRBJ1-2
d_gene: TRBD1
CDR3nt: TGTGCCAGCACCTTCTTGGGACAGGGGGCGCTTGGCTACACCTTC
CDR3aa: CASTFLGQGALGYTF

len: 15
abundance: -
v_gene: TRBV5-8
j_gene: TRBJ2-1
d_gene: -
CDR3nt: TGTGCCAGCAGCTACACAGGGCGCTCCTACAATGAGCAGTTCTTC
CDR3aa: CASSYTGRSYNEQFF

len: 14
abundance: -
v_gene: TRBV5-1
j_gene: TRBJ1-5
d_gene: -
CDR3nt: TGCGCCAGCAGCTCTGATCCCGAGGGTCAGCCCCAGCATTTT
CDR3aa: CASSSDPEGQPQHF

len: 17
abundance: -
v_gene: TRBV19
j_gene: TRBJ2-2
d_gene: TRBD2
CDR3nt: TGTGCCAGTAGACCCGGACTAGCGGCCTTAAACACCGGGGAGCTGTTTTTT
CDR3aa: CASRPGLAALNTGELFF

len: 13
abundance: -
v_gene: TRBV6-6
j_gene: TRBJ2-3
d_gene: -
CDR3nt: TGTGCCAGCAGTTACGACAGAACAGATACGCAGTATTTT
CDR3aa: CASSYDRTDTQYF

len: 15
abundance: -
v_gene: TRBV5-1
j_gene: TRBJ2-7
d_gene: TRBD2
CDR3nt: TGCGCCAGCACACCCTTAGCGGGAGGCTCCTACGAGCAGTACTTC
CDR3aa: CASTPLAGGSYEQYF

len: 16
abundance: -
v_gene: TRBV2
j_gene: TRBJ2-3
d_gene: -
CDR3nt: TGTGCCAGCAGTGAAGGACGAGCGACTAGCACAGATACGCAGTATTTT
CDR3aa: CASSEGRATSTDTQYF